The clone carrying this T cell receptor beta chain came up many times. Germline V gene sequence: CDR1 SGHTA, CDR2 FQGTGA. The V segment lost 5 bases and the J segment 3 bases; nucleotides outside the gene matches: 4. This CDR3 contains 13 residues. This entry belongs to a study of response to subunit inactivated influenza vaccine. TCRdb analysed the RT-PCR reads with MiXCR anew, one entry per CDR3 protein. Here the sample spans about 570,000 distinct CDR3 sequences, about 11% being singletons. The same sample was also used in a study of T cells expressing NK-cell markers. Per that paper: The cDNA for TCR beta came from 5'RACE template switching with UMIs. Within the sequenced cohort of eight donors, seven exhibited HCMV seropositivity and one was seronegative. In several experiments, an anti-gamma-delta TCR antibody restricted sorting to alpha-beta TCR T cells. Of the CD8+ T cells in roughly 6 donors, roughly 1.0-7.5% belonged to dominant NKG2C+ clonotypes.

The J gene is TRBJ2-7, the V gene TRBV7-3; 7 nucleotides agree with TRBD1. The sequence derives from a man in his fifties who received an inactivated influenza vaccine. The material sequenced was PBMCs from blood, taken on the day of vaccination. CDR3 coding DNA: TGTGCCAGCAGCGCCTCAGGGGGCTACGAGCAGTACTTC. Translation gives CASSASGGYEQYF.